Listed below are T cell receptor beta chains from one sample, sequenced in a study of T cell responses to AZD1222 COVID-19 vaccine. Clones were sequenced by immunoSEQ multiplex PCR, and TCRdb holds only the in-frame ones, with some missing. This table has approximately 110,000 clones, about nine tenths appearing once. The starting material was peripheral blood, obtained 28 days after the second AZD1222 dose. The receptors were sampled from an adult who received the AZD1222 COVID-19 vaccine. The CDR3 runs from the conserved cysteine through the conserved F or W. A D gene is named only where the DNA matches it firmly. A clone size is listed for some rows: how often the clone was seen (once, few, many), or a class if it is expanded.

j_call: TRBJ2-7
v_call: TRBV28
d_call: -
clone_size: -
cdr3_nt: TGTGCCATCCGGGACTCACCACTCCCCGAGCAGTACTTC
cdr3_aa: CAIRDSPLPEQYF

j_call: TRBJ1-2
v_call: TRBV24-1
d_call: -
clone_size: -
cdr3_nt: TGTGCCACCAGTGACCCGGGAGCGCGGAGTGGCTACACCTTC
cdr3_aa: CATSDPGARSGYTF

j_call: TRBJ2-5
v_call: TRBV9
d_call: TRBD2
clone_size: -
cdr3_nt: TGTGCCAGCAGCGCTAGCGGGGGGGCCACAAAAGAGACCCAGTACTTC
cdr3_aa: CASSASGGATKETQYF

j_call: TRBJ2-5
v_call: TRBV5-1
d_call: -
clone_size: -
cdr3_nt: TGCGCCAGCAGCTCCGCGTCGGGTGAGACCCAGTACTTC
cdr3_aa: CASSSASGETQYF

j_call: TRBJ2-7
v_call: TRBV12-3/TRBV12-4
d_call: -
clone_size: few
cdr3_nt: TGTGCCAGCAACCGCGACGGAACCTACGAGCAGTACTTC
cdr3_aa: CASNRDGTYEQYF

j_call: TRBJ1-2
v_call: TRBV19
d_call: TRBD1
clone_size: -
cdr3_nt: TGTGCCAGCAAAGTCGAAGATCCCCCCAACCCCGGGACAGGGGGCAACTATGGCTACACCTTC
cdr3_aa: CASKVEDPPNPGTGGNYGYTF

j_call: TRBJ2-7
v_call: TRBV28
d_call: TRBD2
clone_size: -
cdr3_nt: TGTGCCAGCAGACTTAGCGGGGGGACCATACGAGAGCAGTACTTC
cdr3_aa: CASRLSGGTIREQYF

j_call: TRBJ2-3
v_call: TRBV2
d_call: TRBD1
clone_size: -
cdr3_nt: TGTGCCAGCAGTCCAGACAGGGCCCCTTCCCAGTATTTT
cdr3_aa: CASSPDRAPSQYF

j_call: TRBJ1-6
v_call: TRBV2
d_call: -
clone_size: -
cdr3_nt: TGTGCCAGCATTTCACGGCCTAATTCACCCCTCCACTTT
cdr3_aa: CASISRPNSPLHF

j_call: TRBJ2-7
v_call: TRBV5-1
d_call: -
clone_size: -
cdr3_nt: TGCGCCAGCAGCCCTCCCCGAAAAGCCGTCGAGCAGTACTTC
cdr3_aa: CASSPPRKAVEQYF